The clone carrying this TCR beta chain has ten or more counts. Germline V gene lookup returns CDR1 SQVTM and CDR2 ANQGSEA. The CDR3 contains 18 residues. Germline trimming cut 7 bases from V and 3 bases from J; bases unmatched to any gene: 15. This entry comes from a study of identical twins. cDNA molecules carried unique molecular identifiers, and template switching added a universal primer site. Each CDR3 protein is one row after TCRdb ran MiXCR on the 5' RACE reads. The sample contains some 590,000 distinct CDR3 sequences, around a tenth of which appear only once. This same sample was also taken into another study, of yellow fever vaccine responses in identical twins.

Source material: PBMCs. This TCR came from a woman aged 18 to 35 in good health. The chain carries TRBV29-1 and TRBJ2-1; 13 bases are shared with TRBD2. CDR3 protein: CSAIGLAGEGVGYNEQFF. The CDR3 nucleotides read TGCAGCGCCATCGGACTAGCGGGAGAAGGGGTTGGCTACAATGAGCAGTTCTTC.